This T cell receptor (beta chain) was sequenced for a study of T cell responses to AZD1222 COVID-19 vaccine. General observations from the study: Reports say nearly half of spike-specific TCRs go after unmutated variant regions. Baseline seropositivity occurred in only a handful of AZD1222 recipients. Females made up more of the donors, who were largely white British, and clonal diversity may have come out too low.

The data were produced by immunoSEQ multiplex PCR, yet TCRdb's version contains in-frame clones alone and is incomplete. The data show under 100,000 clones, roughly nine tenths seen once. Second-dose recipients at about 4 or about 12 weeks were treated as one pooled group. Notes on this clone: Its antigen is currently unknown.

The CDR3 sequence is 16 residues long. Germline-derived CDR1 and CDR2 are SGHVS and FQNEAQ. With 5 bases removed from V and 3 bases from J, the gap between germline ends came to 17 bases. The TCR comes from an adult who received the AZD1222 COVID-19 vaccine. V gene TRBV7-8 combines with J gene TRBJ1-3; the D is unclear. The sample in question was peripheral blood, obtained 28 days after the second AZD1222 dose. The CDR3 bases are TGTGCCAGCAGCCAGACGGAAGGCGCGGGTGGAAACACCATATATTTT. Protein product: CASSQTEGAGGNTIYF.